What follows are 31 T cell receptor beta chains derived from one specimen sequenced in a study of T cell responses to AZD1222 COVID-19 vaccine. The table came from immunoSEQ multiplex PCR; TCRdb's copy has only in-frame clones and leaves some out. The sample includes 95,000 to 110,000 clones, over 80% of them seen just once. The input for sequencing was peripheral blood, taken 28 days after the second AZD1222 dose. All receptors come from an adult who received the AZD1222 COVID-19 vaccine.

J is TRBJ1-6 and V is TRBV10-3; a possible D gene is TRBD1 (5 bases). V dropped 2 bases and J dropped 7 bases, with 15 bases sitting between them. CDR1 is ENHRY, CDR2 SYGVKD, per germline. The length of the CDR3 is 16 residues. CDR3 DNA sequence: TGTGCCATCAGTGAGGATAGGGGTGAGGGGAATTCACCCCTCCACTTT. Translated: CAISEDRGEGNSPLHF.

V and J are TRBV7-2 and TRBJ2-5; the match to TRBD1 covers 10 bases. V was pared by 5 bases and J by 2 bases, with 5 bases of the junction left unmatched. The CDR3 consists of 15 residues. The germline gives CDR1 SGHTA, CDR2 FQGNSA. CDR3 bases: TGTGCCAGCAGCCCTCGGGACAGGGGACAAGAGACCCAGTACTTC. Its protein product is CASSPRDRGQETQYF.

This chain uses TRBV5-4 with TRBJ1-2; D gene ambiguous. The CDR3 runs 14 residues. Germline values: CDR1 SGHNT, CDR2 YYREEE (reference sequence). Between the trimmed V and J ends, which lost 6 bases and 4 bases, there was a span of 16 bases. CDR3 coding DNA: TGTGCCAGCACCCTCGGTACGGCAGGCTATGGCTACACCTTC. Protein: CASTLGTAGYGYTF.

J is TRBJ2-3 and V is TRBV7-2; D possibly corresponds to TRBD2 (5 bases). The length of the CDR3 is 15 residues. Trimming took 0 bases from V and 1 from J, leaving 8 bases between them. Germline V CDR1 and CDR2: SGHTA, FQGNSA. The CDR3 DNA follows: TGTGCCAGCAGCTTAGCCGTGGGAGGCACAGATACGCAGTATTTT. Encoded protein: CASSLAVGGTDTQYF.

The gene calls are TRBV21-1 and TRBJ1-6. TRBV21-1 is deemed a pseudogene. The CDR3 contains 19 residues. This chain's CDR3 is CASSKDRPERSSYNSPLHF. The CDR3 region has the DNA TGTGCCAGCAGCAAGGATAGACCGGAGCGGAGCTCCTATAATTCACCCCTCCACTTT.

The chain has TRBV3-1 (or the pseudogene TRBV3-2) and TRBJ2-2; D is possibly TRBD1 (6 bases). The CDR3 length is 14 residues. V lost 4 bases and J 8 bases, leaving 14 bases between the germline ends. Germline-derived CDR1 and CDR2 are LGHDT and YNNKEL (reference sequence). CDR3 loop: CASSPGTLRGELFF. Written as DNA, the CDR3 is TGTGCCAGCAGCCCAGGGACACTGAGGGGGGAGCTGTTTTTT.

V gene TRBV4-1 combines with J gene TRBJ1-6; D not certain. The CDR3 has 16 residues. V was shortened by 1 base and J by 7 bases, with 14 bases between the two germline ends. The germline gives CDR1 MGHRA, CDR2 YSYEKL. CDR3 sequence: CASSQVKVLLNSPLHF. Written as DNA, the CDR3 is TGCGCCAGCAGCCAAGTAAAGGTCCTTTTAAATTCACCCCTCCACTTT.

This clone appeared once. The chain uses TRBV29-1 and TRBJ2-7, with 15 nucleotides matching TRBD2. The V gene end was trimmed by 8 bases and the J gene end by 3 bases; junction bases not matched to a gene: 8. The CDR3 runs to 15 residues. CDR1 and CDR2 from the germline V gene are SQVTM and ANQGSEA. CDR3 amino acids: CSSHQGLAGGYEQYF. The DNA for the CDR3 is TGCAGCTCACACCAGGGACTAGCGGGGGGCTACGAGCAGTACTTC.

CDR3 region: CRGQAGEKLFF. In DNA, the CDR3 is TGCAGAGGACAGGCTGGGGAAAAACTGTTTTTT. J is TRBJ1-4 and V is TRBV20-1, with TRBD1 matching 7 bases. The V gene's germline CDR1 is DFQATT and CDR2 SNEGSKA (reference sequence). The CDR3 length is 11 residues.

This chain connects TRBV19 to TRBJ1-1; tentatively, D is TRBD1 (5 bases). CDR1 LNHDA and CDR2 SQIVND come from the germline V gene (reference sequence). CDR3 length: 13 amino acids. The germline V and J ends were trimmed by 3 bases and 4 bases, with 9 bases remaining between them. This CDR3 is CASSIRRGTEAFF. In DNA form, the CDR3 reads TGTGCCAGTAGTATCAGGAGGGGCACTGAAGCTTTCTTT.

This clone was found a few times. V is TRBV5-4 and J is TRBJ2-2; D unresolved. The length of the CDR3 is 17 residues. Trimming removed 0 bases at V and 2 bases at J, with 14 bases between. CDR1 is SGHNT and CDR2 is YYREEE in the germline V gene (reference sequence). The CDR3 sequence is CASSLVGWTPNTGELFF. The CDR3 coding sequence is TGTGCCAGCAGCTTGGTTGGGTGGACCCCAAACACCGGGGAGCTGTTTTTT. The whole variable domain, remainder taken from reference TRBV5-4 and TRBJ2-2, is ETGVTQSPTHLIKTRGQQVTLRCSSQSGHNTVSWYQQALGQGPQFIFQYYREEENGRGNFPPRFSGLQFPNYSSELNVNALELDDSALYLCASSLVGWTPNTGELFFGEGSRLTVL.

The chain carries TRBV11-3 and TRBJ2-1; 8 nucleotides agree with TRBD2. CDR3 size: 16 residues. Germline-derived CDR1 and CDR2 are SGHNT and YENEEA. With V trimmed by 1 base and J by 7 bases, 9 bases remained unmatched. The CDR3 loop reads CASSLGGGRMGNEQFF. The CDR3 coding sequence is TGTGCCAGCAGCTTAGGTGGCGGGAGGATGGGAAATGAGCAGTTCTTC.

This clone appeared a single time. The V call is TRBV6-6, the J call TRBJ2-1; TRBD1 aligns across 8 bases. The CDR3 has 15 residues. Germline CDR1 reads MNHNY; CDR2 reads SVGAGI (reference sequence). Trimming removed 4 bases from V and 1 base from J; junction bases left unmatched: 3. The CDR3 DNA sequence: TGTGCCAGCAGTTGGACAGGGAAGTCCTACAATGAGCAGTTCTTC. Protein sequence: CASSWTGKSYNEQFF.

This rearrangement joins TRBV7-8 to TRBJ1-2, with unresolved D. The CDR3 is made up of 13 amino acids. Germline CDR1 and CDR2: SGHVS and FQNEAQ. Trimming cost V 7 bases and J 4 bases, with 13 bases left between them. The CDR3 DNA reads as TGTGCCAGCACGCCGCAGGCCACCTATGGCTACACCTTC. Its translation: CASTPQATYGYTF.

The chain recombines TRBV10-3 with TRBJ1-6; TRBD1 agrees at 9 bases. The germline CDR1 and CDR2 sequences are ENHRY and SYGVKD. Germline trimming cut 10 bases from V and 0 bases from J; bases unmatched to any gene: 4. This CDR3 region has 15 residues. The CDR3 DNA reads TGTGCCACCGGGACAGGGAGCTCCTATAATTCACCCCTCCACTTT. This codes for CATGTGSSYNSPLHF.

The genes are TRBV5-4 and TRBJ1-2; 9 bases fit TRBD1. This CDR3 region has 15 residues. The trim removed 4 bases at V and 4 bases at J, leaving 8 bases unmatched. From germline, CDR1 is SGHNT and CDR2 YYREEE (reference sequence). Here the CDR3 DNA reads TGTGCCAGCAGCGGTGGGACAGGGATTGGCTATGGCTACACCTTC. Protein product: CASSGGTGIGYGYTF.

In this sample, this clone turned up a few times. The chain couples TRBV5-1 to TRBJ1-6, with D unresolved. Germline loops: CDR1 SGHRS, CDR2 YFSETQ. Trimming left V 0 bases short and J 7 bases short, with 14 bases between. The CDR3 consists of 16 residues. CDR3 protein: CASSLEARARNSPLHF. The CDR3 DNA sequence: TGCGCCAGCAGCTTGGAAGCTAGGGCTCGGAATTCACCCCTCCACTTT. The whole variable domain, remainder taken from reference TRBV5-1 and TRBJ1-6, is KAGVTQTPRYLIKTRGQQVTLSCSPISGHRSVSWYQQTPGQGLQFLFEYFSETQRNKGNFPGRFSGRQFSNSRSEMNVSTLELGDSALYLCASSLEARARNSPLHFGNGTRLTVT.

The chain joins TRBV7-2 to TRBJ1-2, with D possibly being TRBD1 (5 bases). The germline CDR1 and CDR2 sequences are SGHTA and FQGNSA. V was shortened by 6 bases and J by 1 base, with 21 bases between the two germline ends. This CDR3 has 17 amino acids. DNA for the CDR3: TGTGCCAGCAGGCTGGTCGGGGCTCGGGGATATAACTATGGCTACACCTTC. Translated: CASRLVGARGYNYGYTF.

The CDR3 spells CASRVALARLSGANVLTF. CDR3 DNA: TGTGCCAGCAGAGTAGCGCTAGCGCGCCTCTCTGGGGCCAACGTCCTGACTTTC. The rearrangement joins TRBV11-2 to TRBJ2-6; D possibly corresponds to TRBD2 (6 bases). Between the trimmed V and J ends, which lost 6 bases and 0 bases, there was a span of 18 bases. CDR3 length equals 18 residues. Germline lookup yields CDR1 SGHAT and CDR2 FQNNGV. Combining the CDR3 with reference TRBV11-2 and TRBJ2-6 gives the whole variable domain EAGVAQSPRYKIIEKRQSVAFWCNPISGHATLYWYQQILGQGPKLLIQFQNNGVVDDSQLPKDRFSAERLKGVDSTLKIQPAKLEDSAVYLCASRVALARLSGANVLTFGAGSRLTVL.

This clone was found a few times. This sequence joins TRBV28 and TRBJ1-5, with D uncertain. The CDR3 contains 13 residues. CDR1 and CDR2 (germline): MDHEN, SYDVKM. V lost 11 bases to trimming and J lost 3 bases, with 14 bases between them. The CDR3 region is CAQGSSFNQPQHF. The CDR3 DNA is TGTGCCCAAGGTAGTTCTTTCAATCAGCCCCAGCATTTT.

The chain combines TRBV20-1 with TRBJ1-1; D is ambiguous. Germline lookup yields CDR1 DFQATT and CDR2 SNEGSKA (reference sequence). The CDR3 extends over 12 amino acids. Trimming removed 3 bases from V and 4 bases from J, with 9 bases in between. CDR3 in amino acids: CSASSGITEAFF. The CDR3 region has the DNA TGCAGTGCTAGTTCGGGGATCACTGAAGCTTTCTTT.

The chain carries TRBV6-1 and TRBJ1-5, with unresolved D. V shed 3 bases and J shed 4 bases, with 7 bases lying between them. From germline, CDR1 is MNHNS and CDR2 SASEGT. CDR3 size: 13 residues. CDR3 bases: TGTGCCAGCAGTGATTGGGGTAATCAGCCCCAGCATTTT. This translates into CASSDWGNQPQHF.

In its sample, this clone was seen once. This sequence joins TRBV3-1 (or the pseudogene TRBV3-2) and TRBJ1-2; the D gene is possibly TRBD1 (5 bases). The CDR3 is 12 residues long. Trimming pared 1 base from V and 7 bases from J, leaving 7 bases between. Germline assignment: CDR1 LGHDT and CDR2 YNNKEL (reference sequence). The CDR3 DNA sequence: TGTGCCAGCAGCCAAGCGCAGGGTGGCTACACCTTC. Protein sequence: CASSQAQGGYTF.

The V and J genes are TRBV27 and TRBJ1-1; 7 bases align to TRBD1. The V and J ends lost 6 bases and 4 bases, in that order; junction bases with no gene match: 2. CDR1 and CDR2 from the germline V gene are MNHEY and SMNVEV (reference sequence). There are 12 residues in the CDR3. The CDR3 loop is CASRTGSTEAFF. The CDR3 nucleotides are TGTGCCAGCAGGACAGGGAGCACTGAAGCTTTCTTT.

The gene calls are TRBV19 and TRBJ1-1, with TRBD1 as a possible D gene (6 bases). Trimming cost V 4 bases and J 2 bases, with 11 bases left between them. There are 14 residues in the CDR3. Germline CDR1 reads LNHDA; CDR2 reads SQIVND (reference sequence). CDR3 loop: CASSTRTANTEAFF. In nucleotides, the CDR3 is TGTGCCAGTAGTACCAGGACAGCCAACACTGAAGCTTTCTTT.

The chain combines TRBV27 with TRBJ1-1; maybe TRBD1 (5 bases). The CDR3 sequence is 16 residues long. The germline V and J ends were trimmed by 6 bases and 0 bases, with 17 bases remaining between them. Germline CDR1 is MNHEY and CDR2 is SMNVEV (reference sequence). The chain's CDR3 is CASSRWDPPMNTEAFF. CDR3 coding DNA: TGTGCCAGCAGCAGATGGGACCCGCCGATGAACACTGAAGCTTTCTTT.

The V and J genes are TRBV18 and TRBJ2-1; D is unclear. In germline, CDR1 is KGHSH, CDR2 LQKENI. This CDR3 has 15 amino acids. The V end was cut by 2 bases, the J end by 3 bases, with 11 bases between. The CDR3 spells CASSPRTLSYNEQFF. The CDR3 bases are TGTGCCAGCTCACCAAGGACGTTGAGCTACAATGAGCAGTTCTTC. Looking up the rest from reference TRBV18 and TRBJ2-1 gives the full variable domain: NAGVMQNPRHLVRRRGQEARLRCSPMKGHSHVYWYRQLPEEGLKFMVYLQKENIIDESGMPKERFSAEFPKEGPSILRIQQVVRGDSAAYFCASSPRTLSYNEQFFGPGTRLTVL.

CDR3 sequence reads: CASFEGIADTQYF. For the CDR3, the DNA is TGCGCCAGCTTCGAGGGGATCGCAGATACGCAGTATTTT. The chain employs TRBV5-1 and TRBJ2-3; TRBD1 or TRBD2 may be the D gene (5 bases each). Looked up from germline, CDR1 is SGHRS and CDR2 is YFSETQ. The germline V and J ends were trimmed by 7 bases and 4 bases, with 13 bases remaining between them. The CDR3 consists of 13 residues.

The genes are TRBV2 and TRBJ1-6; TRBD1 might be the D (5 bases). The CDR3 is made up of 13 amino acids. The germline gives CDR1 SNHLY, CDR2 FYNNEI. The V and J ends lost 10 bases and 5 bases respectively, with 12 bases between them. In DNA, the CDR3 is TGTGCCACCCAGGGAAGTAATAATTCACCCCTCCACTTT. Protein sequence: CATQGSNNSPLHF.

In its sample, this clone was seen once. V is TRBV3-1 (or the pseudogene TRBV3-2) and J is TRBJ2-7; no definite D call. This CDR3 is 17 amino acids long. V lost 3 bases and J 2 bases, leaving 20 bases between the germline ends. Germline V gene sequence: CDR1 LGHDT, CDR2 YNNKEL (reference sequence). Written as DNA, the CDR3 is TGTGCCAGCAGCCAGTCCGAACTTGCTTATAGTACCTACGAGCAGTACTTC. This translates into CASSQSELAYSTYEQYF.

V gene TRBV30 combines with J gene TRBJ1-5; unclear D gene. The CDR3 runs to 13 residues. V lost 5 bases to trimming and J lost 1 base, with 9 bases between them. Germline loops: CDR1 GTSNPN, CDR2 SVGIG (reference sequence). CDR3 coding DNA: TGTGCCTGGGAGGGTCGAAGCAATCAGCCCCAGCATTTT. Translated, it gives CAWEGRSNQPQHF.